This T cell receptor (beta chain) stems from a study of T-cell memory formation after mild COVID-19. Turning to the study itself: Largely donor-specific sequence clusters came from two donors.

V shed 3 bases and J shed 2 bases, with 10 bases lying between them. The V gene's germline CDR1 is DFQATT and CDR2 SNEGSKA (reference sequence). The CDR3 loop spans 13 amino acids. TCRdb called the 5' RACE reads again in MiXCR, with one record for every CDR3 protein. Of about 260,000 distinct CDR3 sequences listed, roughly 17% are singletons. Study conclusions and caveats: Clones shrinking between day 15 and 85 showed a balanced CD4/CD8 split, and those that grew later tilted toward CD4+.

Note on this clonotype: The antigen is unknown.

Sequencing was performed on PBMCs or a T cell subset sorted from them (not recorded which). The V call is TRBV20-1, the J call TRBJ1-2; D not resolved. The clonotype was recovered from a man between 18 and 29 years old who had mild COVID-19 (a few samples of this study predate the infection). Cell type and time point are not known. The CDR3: CSASLRQNYGYTF. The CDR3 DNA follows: TGCAGTGCTAGTCTCCGGCAAAACTATGGCTACACCTTC.